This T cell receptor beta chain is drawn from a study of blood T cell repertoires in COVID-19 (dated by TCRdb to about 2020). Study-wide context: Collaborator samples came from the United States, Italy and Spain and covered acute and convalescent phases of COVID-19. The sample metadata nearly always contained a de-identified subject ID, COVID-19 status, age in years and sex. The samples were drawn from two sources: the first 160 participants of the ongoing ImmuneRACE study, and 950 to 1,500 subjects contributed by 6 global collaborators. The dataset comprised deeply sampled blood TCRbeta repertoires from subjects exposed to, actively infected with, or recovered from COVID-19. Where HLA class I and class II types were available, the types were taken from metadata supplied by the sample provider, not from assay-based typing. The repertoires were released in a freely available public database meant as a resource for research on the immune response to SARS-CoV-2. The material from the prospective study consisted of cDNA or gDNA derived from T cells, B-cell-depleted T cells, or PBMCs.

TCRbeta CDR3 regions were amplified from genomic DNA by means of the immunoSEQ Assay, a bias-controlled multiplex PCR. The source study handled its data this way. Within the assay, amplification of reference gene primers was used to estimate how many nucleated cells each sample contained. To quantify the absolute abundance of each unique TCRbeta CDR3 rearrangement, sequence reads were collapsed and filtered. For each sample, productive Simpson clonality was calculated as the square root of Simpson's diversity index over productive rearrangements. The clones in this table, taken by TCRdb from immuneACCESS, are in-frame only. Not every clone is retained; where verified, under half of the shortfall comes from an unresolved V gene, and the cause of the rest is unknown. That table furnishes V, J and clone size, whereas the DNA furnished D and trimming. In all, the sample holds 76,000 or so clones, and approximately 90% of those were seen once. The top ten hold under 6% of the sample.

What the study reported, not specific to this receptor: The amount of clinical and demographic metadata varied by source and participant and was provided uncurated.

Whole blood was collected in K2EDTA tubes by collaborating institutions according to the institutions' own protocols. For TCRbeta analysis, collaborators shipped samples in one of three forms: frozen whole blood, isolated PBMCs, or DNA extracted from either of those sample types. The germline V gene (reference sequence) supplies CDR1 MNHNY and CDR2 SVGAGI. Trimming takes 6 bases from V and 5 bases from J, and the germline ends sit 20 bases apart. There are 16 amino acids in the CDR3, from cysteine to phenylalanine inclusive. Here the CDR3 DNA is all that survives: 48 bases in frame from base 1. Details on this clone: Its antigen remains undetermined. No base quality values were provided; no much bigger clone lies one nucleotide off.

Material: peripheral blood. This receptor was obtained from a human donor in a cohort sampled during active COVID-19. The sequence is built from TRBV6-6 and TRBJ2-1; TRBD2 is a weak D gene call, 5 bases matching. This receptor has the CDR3 CASSINRERVDNEQFF. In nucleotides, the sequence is TGTGCCAGCAGCATAAACCGGGAAAGGGTAGACAATGAGCAGTTCTTC.